This section outlines one T cell receptor (beta chain) sequence together with its context. The target antigen is unknown. The sample is drawn from a study of persistence of HIV-infected CD4 T cells. On the study more broadly: Blood samples, up to roughly 200 mL, came from multiple time points, except a couple of leukapheresis donors sampled once. General study results and limits: Within sorted populations, more oligoclonal TCRs accompanied more oligoclonal proviruses.

This was the immunoSEQ version 4 assay in survey mode. Method: immunoSEQ multiplex PCR; TCRdb's copy keeps in-frame clones and lacks some. The table lists 30,000 to 45,000 clones, 87% of them singletons. This nonspecific control used anti-CD3/anti-CD28 bead stimulation of CD4+ T cells. CD4+ T cells upregulating both CD40 ligand and CD69 were sorted as responding cells. The germline V gene has CDR1 GTSNPN and CDR2 SVGIG (reference sequence). The CDR3 has 18 amino acids. V was pared by 0 bases and J by 7 bases, with 14 bases of the junction left unmatched. The chain carries TRBV30 and TRBJ2-1; 11 bases are a match to TRBD2. Material: CD4+ T cells sorted from PBMCs after approximately 20-hour stimulation, obtained from a patient who received antiretroviral therapy. The TCR comes from an adult man with HIV who was CMV-seropositive. As DNA, the CDR3 is TGTGCCTGGAGTGTATGGGGTAGCGGGGGGGCGAAGGGTAATGAGCAGTTCTTC. Protein product: CAWSVWGSGGAKGNEQFF.